Sequencing of this T cell receptor (beta chain) was carried out in a study of blood T cell repertoires in COVID-19. The V and J ends lost 8 bases and 3 bases respectively, with 13 bases between them. The CDR3 covers 13 residues. Germline CDR1 and CDR2: SEHNR and FQNEAQ (reference sequence). In the authors' methods: Counts of nucleated cells, estimated from reference gene primer amplification, were obtained. Assay used: immunoSEQ multiplex PCR; TCRdb lists only in-frame clones, some missing. V and J calls and clone size come straight from that table; D and trimming were deduced from the DNA. Of tens of thousands of clones listed, 80% to 95% were seen once; the top ten hold about 6%.

This clonotype was obtained from a human donor in a cohort sampled during active COVID-19. The sample was peripheral blood. This rearrangement joins TRBV7-9 to TRBJ1-1; D is possibly TRBD1 (5 bases). As DNA, the CDR3 is TGTGCCAGCTCTTACAGGTCGGACACTGAAGCTTTCTTT. Translating gives CASSYRSDTEAFF.